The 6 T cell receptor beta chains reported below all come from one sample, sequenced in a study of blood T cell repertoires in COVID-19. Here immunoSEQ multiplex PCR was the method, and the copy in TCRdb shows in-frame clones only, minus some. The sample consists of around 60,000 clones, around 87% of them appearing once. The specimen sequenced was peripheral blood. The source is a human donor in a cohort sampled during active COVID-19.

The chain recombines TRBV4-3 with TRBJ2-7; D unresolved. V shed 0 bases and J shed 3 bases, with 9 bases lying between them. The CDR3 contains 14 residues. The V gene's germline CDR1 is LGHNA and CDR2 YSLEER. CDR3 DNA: TGCGCCAGCAGCCAAGATAGACACGTCTACGAGCAGTACTTC. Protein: CASSQDRHVYEQYF.

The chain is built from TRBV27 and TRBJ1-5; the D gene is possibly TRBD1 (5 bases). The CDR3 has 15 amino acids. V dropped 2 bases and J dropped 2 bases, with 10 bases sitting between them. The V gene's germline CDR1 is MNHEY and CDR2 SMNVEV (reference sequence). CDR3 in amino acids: CASSLKRDGNQPQHF. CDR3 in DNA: TGTGCCAGCAGTTTAAAGCGGGACGGCAATCAGCCCCAGCATTTT.

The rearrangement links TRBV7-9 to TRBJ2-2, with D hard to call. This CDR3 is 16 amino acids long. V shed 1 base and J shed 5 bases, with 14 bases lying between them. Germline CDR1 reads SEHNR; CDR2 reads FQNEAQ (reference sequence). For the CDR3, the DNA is TGTGCCAGCAGCTTAGATTACCCCCCGCGAACCGGGGAGCTGTTTTTT. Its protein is CASSLDYPPRTGELFF.

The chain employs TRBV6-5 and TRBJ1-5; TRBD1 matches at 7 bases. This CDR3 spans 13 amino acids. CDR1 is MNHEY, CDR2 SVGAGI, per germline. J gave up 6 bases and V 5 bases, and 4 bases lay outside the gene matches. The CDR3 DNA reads TGTGCCAGCAGTCGACAGGGTGGTCAGCCCCAGCATTTT. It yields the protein CASSRQGGQPQHF.

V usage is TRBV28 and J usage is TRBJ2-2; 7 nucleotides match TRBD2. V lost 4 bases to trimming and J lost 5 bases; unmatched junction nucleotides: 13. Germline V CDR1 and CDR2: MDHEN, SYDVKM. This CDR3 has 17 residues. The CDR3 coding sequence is TGTGCCAGCAGTTCGGGGGGACTCCTGATTCTGACCGGGGAGCTGTTTTTT. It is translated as CASSSGGLLILTGELFF.

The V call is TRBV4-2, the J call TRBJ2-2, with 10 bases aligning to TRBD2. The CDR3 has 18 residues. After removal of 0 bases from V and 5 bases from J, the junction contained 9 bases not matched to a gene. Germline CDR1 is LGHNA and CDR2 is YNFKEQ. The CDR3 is CASSQDPISGGVTGELFF. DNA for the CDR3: TGTGCCAGCAGCCAAGATCCCATCAGCGGGGGGGTAACCGGGGAGCTGTTTTTT.